This is a list of T cell receptor beta chains from one sample in a study of blood T cell repertoires in COVID-19. Profiling relied on immunoSEQ multiplex PCR, and the TCRdb table lists in-frame clones only, not all of them. The data contain 200,000 to 250,000 clones, 75% to 85% of them singletons. The specimen was PBMCs or T cells enriched from blood (not recorded which). These receptors came from a woman aged 40 to 55 with acute COVID-19. Each CDR3 is given with its conserved first and last residue. The order of the fields is J gene, V gene, clone size, D gene, CDR3 protein, CDR3 DNA. The D gene is left open where the match is weak. Clone size is shown for a subset of rows, as once, few, many or a class of expanded clone.

J: TRBJ2-7
V: TRBV19
size: NA
D: TRBD2
CDR3: CASRTSGRGSYEQYF
DNA: TGTGCCAGTAGAACTAGCGGGCGAGGCAGCTACGAGCAGTACTTC

J: TRBJ1-1
V: TRBV2
size: NA
D: NA
CDR3: CASPQGNTEAFF
DNA: TGTGCCAGTCCTCAGGGGAACACTGAAGCTTTCTTT

J: TRBJ2-5
V: TRBV11-3
size: NA
D: TRBD2
CDR3: CASSLGGLEGETQYF
DNA: TGTGCCAGCAGCTTAGGTGGACTAGAGGGGGAGACCCAGTACTTC

J: TRBJ1-1
V: TRBV7-3
size: NA
D: NA
CDR3: CASSLGAGISGAEAFF
DNA: TGTGCCAGCAGCTTGGGGGCAGGGATTAGTGGGGCTGAAGCTTTCTTT

J: TRBJ2-3
V: TRBV7-2
size: NA
D: NA
CDR3: CASSLDPTRTDTQYF
DNA: TGTGCCAGCAGCTTAGATCCTACCCGCACAGATACGCAGTATTTT

J: TRBJ2-5
V: TRBV20-1
size: NA
D: NA
CDR3: CSAGEQETQYF
DNA: TGCAGTGCTGGGGAGCAAGAGACCCAGTACTTC

J: TRBJ1-1
V: TRBV6-1
size: few
D: TRBD1
CDR3: CASSEPTGGTEAFF
DNA: TGTGCCAGCAGTGAGCCTACAGGGGGCACTGAAGCTTTCTTT

J: TRBJ1-2
V: TRBV30
size: NA
D: TRBD1
CDR3: CAWSVGGQGNYGYTF
DNA: TGTGCCTGGAGTGTAGGGGGACAGGGAAATTATGGCTACACCTTC

J: TRBJ2-1
V: TRBV4-2
size: NA
D: TRBD2
CDR3: CASSPGLAGGLHNEQFF
DNA: TGTGCCAGCAGCCCAGGACTAGCGGGAGGTCTCCACAATGAGCAGTTCTTC

J: TRBJ1-2
V: TRBV4-2
size: once
D: NA
CDR3: CASSPSRRGGYTF
DNA: TGTGCCAGCAGCCCCTCCCGCCGGGGTGGCTACACCTTC

J: TRBJ1-1
V: TRBV18
size: NA
D: TRBD1
CDR3: CASSPLGTGGTEAFF
DNA: TGTGCCAGCTCACCACTTGGGACAGGGGGCACTGAAGCTTTCTTT

J: TRBJ1-2
V: TRBV18
size: NA
D: TRBD1
CDR3: CASSPLGQGDGYTF
DNA: TGTGCCAGCTCACCACTGGGACAGGGGGATGGCTACACCTTC

J: TRBJ1-1
V: TRBV5-1
size: NA
D: TRBD1
CDR3: CASRWTAGTDTEAFF
DNA: TGCGCCAGCAGATGGACAGCCGGGACAGACACTGAAGCTTTCTTT

J: TRBJ1-6
V: TRBV5-1
size: NA
D: TRBD1
CDR3: CASSRDRDNSPLHF
DNA: TGCGCCAGCAGCCGGGACAGGGACAATTCACCCCTCCACTTT

J: TRBJ1-6
V: TRBV7-6
size: NA
D: TRBD1
CDR3: CASSLEGQVNSPLHF
DNA: TGTGCCAGCAGCTTAGAGGGACAGGTGAATTCACCCCTCCACTTT

J: TRBJ2-1
V: TRBV28
size: NA
D: TRBD2
CDR3: CASRGLAGGHQYNEQFF
DNA: TGTGCCAGCCGGGGACTAGCGGGGGGGCACCAATACAATGAGCAGTTCTTC

J: TRBJ1-2
V: TRBV30
size: NA
D: NA
CDR3: CAWSVLQGISGYTF
DNA: TGTGCCTGGAGTGTTCTACAGGGAATCAGTGGCTACACCTTC

J: TRBJ2-1
V: TRBV29-1
size: NA
D: TRBD2
CDR3: CSVDSSGLYNEQFF
DNA: TGCAGCGTTGACTCTAGCGGGCTTTACAATGAGCAGTTCTTC

J: TRBJ1-1
V: TRBV18
size: few
D: TRBD1
CDR3: CASSLGTGGTEAFF
DNA: TGTGCCAGCTCACTAGGGACAGGGGGGACTGAAGCTTTCTTT

J: TRBJ2-5
V: TRBV19
size: NA
D: TRBD2
CDR3: CASSIGRTSGQETQYF
DNA: TGTGCCAGTAGTATAGGGAGGACTAGCGGCCAAGAGACCCAGTACTTC

J: TRBJ1-6
V: TRBV28
size: NA
D: TRBD1
CDR3: CATESGGGSYNSPLHF
DNA: TGTGCCACCGAATCAGGGGGAGGCTCCTATAATTCACCCCTCCACTTT

J: TRBJ2-7
V: TRBV7-3
size: NA
D: TRBD2
CDR3: CASSLTSGKHEQYF
DNA: TGTGCCAGCAGCTTAACTAGCGGGAAACACGAGCAGTACTTC

J: TRBJ2-2
V: TRBV30
size: NA
D: NA
CDR3: CAWSASRWASLTGELFF
DNA: TGTGCCTGGAGCGCCTCCCGTTGGGCCTCACTCACCGGGGAGCTGTTTTTT

J: TRBJ1-5
V: TRBV28
size: NA
D: TRBD1
CDR3: CASRPTGGGNQPQHF
DNA: TGTGCCAGCAGACCTACAGGGGGTGGAAATCAGCCCCAGCATTTT

J: TRBJ2-7
V: TRBV5-4
size: NA
D: NA
CDR3: CASSRGGSTSYEQYF
DNA: TGTGCCAGCAGCCGCGGGGGCAGCACCTCCTACGAGCAGTACTTC

J: TRBJ1-1
V: TRBV30
size: NA
D: NA
CDR3: CAWSVRNTEAFF
DNA: TGTGCCTGGAGTGTGAGGAACACTGAAGCTTTCTTT

J: TRBJ2-7
V: TRBV7-2
size: NA
D: NA
CDR3: CASSDRRGHSYEQYF
DNA: TGTGCCAGCAGCGACCGGCGGGGCCACTCCTACGAGCAGTACTTC

J: TRBJ2-7
V: TRBV6-5
size: NA
D: TRBD1
CDR3: CASSYSPGQGMVEQYF
DNA: TGTGCCAGCAGTTACTCGCCGGGACAGGGTATGGTCGAGCAGTACTTC

J: TRBJ2-6
V: TRBV9
size: NA
D: NA
CDR3: CASAGAGSGANVLTF
DNA: TGTGCCAGCGCGGGGGCCGGCTCTGGGGCCAACGTCCTGACTTTC

J: TRBJ2-2
V: TRBV2
size: once
D: TRBD1
CDR3: CASSAQGVATGELFF
DNA: TGTGCCAGCAGTGCACAGGGGGTGGCCACCGGGGAGCTGTTTTTT

J: TRBJ1-1
V: TRBV6-5
size: NA
D: TRBD1
CDR3: CASSPDRGRTEAFF
DNA: TGTGCCAGCAGTCCCGACAGGGGGCGAACTGAAGCTTTCTTT

J: TRBJ2-1
V: TRBV19
size: NA
D: TRBD2
CDR3: CASSMGLAGTLYNEQFF
DNA: TGTGCCAGTAGTATGGGGCTAGCGGGAACCCTCTACAATGAGCAGTTCTTC

J: TRBJ1-1
V: TRBV5-4
size: NA
D: NA
CDR3: CASSRTAGDTEAFF
DNA: TGTGCCAGCAGCCGGACTGCGGGGGACACTGAAGCTTTCTTT

J: TRBJ2-2
V: TRBV6-5
size: once
D: NA
CDR3: CASAAWQQNTGELFF
DNA: TGTGCCAGCGCGGCATGGCAGCAGAACACCGGGGAGCTGTTTTTT

J: TRBJ2-4
V: TRBV7-2
size: NA
D: NA
CDR3: CASSLLGAGIQYF
DNA: TGTGCCAGCAGCTTACTGGGGGCTGGCATTCAGTACTTC

J: TRBJ2-7
V: TRBV5-4
size: NA
D: TRBD1
CDR3: CASSFSTGTEQYF
DNA: TGTGCCAGCAGCTTCTCGACAGGGACCGAGCAGTACTTC

J: TRBJ1-4
V: TRBV18
size: NA
D: TRBD1
CDR3: CASSPRPGQGEKLFF
DNA: TGTGCCAGCTCACCCCGGCCGGGACAGGGGGAAAAACTGTTTTTT

J: TRBJ1-4
V: TRBV30
size: NA
D: NA
CDR3: CASNPTGKEKLFF
DNA: TGTGCCTCAAACCCCACAGGGAAAGAAAAACTGTTTTTT

J: TRBJ1-1
V: TRBV6-1
size: few
D: NA
CDR3: CASSEDPSLNTEAFF
DNA: TGTGCCAGCAGTGAAGATCCCAGTTTGAACACTGAAGCTTTCTTT

J: TRBJ1-3
V: TRBV5-4
size: NA
D: NA
CDR3: CASSLDRRGNTIYF
DNA: TGTGCCAGCAGCTTGGACAGGAGAGGAAACACCATATATTTT

J: TRBJ2-7
V: TRBV11-2
size: NA
D: NA
CDR3: CASSPWTGDYEQYF
DNA: TGTGCCAGCAGCCCTTGGACGGGGGACTACGAGCAGTACTTC

J: TRBJ1-2
V: TRBV14
size: NA
D: NA
CDR3: CASSQVGAAGYTF
DNA: TGTGCCAGCAGCCAAGTGGGGGCGGCTGGCTACACCTTC

J: TRBJ2-3
V: TRBV6-5
size: NA
D: TRBD2
CDR3: CASSWTSGGAHTQYF
DNA: TGTGCCAGCAGCTGGACTAGCGGGGGGGCGCATACGCAGTATTTT

J: TRBJ2-5
V: TRBV28
size: NA
D: NA
CDR3: CASTEGLGGVETQYF
DNA: TGTGCCAGCACAGAAGGGCTAGGGGGTGTAGAGACCCAGTACTTC

J: TRBJ2-5
V: TRBV2
size: NA
D: TRBD2
CDR3: CASSRLAGVQETQYF
DNA: TGTGCCAGCAGCCGGCTAGCGGGGGTACAAGAGACCCAGTACTTC

J: TRBJ1-2
V: TRBV12-3/TRBV12-4
size: NA
D: TRBD1
CDR3: CASSTGTDGYTF
DNA: TGTGCCAGCTCCACCGGGACAGATGGCTACACCTTC

J: TRBJ1-1
V: TRBV29-1
size: NA
D: NA
CDR3: CSVEIRGGNTEAFF
DNA: TGCAGCGTTGAGATTAGGGGGGGTAACACTGAAGCTTTCTTT